This TCR beta chain is drawn from a study of blood T cell repertoires in COVID-19. Study information: Sites across the United States, Italy and Spain contributed samples from acute and convalescent COVID-19.

The ends lost 2 bases at V and 6 bases at J; junction bases unmatched: 6. This CDR3 comprises 16 residues. CDR1 and CDR2 (germline): SGHAT, FQNNGV. TCRdb's table, derived via immunoSEQ multiplex PCR, lists solely in-frame clones and lacks some. The sample consists of fewer than 150,000 clones, 60% to 85% of them appearing once. This clonotype was sampled from a human donor with acute or convalescent COVID-19. The donor label of this sample is uncertain. The sample consisted of peripheral blood. This chain connects TRBV11-2 to TRBJ1-6, with TRBD1 identical over 8 bases. The DNA for the CDR3 is TGTGCCAGCAGCTTACAGGGGGGACAGGTTAATTCACCCCTCCACTTT. Its protein is CASSLQGGQVNSPLHF. Full variable domain (outside the CDR3, taken from reference TRBV11-2 and TRBJ1-6): EAGVAQSPRYKIIEKRQSVAFWCNPISGHATLYWYQQILGQGPKLLIQFQNNGVVDDSQLPKDRFSAERLKGVDSTLKIQPAKLEDSAVYLCASSLQGGQVNSPLHFGNGTRLTVT.